This section outlines one T cell receptor (beta chain) sequence together with its context. Its antigen is unknown. Deletions cut 5 bases from V and 0 bases from J, with 16 bases between. CDR1 and CDR2 (germline): MNHNY, SVGAGI (reference sequence). CDR3 length: 16 amino acids. The protocol was immunoSEQ multiplex PCR, while the TCRdb copy is restricted to in-frame clones and leaves out a portion. The table includes thousands of clones, approximately 81% detected once. The data derive from a study of high-grade serous ovarian cancer treatment subgroups. In the study overall: Samples averaged around 13,000 reads and over 6,000 unique TCR beta rearrangements.

Tumor tissue was taken before any definitive surgery or chemotherapy was given. Study-wide points: The analyses considered CDR3 and ignored CDR1 and CDR2. Without spatial data, bulk sequencing limits insight into HGSC tumor diversity. TCR clonal relatedness correlated positively with neoantigen level.

The chain links TRBV6-6 to TRBJ1-2, with D maybe TRBD1 (6 bases). The receptor's source is a human donor with high-grade serous ovarian cancer. The specimen was tumor tissue. CDR3 loop: CASSPPAGAPNYGYTF. CDR3 in DNA: TGTGCCAGCAGTCCCCCCGCAGGGGCGCCTAACTATGGCTACACCTTC.